This TCR beta chain is drawn from a study of blood T cell repertoires in COVID-19. CDR1 and CDR2 (germline): SNHLY, FYNNEI. The CDR3 is made up of 14 amino acids. Method: immunoSEQ multiplex PCR; TCRdb's copy keeps in-frame clones and lacks some. The sample includes 350,000 to 400,000 clones, approximately 93% of them seen just once. Comments on this clone: Relative to the germline gene, one junction end is altered; a read error may explain this.

V gene TRBV2 combines with J gene TRBJ1-1; no definite D call. The receptor was derived from a woman aged 35 to 49 who had been exposed to COVID-19. The sequenced sample consisted of PBMCs or T cells enriched from blood (not recorded which). CDR3 sequence (DNA): TGTGCCAGCAGAGAAGGTCCGGCGGGCCCTGAAGCTTTCTTT. It codes for CASREGPAGPEAFF.